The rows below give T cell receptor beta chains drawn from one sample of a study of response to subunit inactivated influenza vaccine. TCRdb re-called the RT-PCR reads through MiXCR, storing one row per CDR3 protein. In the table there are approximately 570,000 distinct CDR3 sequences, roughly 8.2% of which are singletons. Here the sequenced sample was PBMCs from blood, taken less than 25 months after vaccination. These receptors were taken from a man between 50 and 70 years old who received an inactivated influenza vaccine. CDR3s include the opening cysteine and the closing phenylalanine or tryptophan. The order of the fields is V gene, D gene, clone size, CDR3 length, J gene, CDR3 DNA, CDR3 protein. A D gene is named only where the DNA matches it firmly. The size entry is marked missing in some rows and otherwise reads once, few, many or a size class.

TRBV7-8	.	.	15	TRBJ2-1	TGTGCCAGCAGCCTCGTAGCGTCCTACTACAATGAGCAGTTCTTC	CASSLVASYYNEQFF
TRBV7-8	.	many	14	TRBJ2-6	TGTGCCAGCACCCCGGTCTCTGGGGCCAACGTCCTGACTTTC	CASTPVSGANVLTF
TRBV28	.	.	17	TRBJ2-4	TGTGCCAGCAGTTTACGGGGACGCGATAGGGCCAAAAACATTCAGTACTTC	CASSLRGRDRAKNIQYF
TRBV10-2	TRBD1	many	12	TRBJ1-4	TGCGCCAGCAGTGAGTCGGACAGGGAACTGTTTTTT	CASSESDRELFF
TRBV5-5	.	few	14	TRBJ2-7	TGTGCCAGCAGCTCGGCCGGGCCTGCCTACGAGCAGTACTTC	CASSSAGPAYEQYF
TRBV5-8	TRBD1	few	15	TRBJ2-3	TGTGCCAGCAGCTTGCGGGACAGTAGCACAGATACGCAGTATTTT	CASSLRDSSTDTQYF
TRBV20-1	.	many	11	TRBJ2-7	TGCAGTGCTAGAGAAGCCTACGAGCAGTACTTC	CSAREAYEQYF
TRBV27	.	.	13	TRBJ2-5	TGTGCCAGCAGTTGGGGGGCCCAAGAGACCCAGTACTTC	CASSWGAQETQYF
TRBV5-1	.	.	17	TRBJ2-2	TGCGCCAGCAGATCCGGGACCCCTACCGTGAACACCGGGGAGCTGTTTTTT	CASRSGTPTVNTGELFF
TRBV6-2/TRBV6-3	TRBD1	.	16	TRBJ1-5	TGTGCCAGCAGTTGGACTCCGGGACAGGGGCATCAGCCCCAGCATTTC	CASSWTPGQGHQPQHF
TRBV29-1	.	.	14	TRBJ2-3	TGCAGCGTTGCGGGCAGGCTACGCACAGATACGCAGTATTTT	CSVAGRLRTDTQYF
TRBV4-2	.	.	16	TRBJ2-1	TGTGCCAGCAGCCAAGAGGGGGCGTATCAATTCAATGAGCAGTTCTTC	CASSQEGAYQFNEQFF
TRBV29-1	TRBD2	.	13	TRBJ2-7	TGCAGCGCAATTATAGCGGGGTCCTACGAGCAGTACTTC	CSAIIAGSYEQYF
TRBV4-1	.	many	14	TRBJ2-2	TGCGCCAGCAGCCAAGCTCGAGTTACCGGGGAGCTGTTTTTT	CASSQARVTGELFF
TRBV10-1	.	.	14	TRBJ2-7	TGCGCCAGCGACTTGACAAGACGCACCTACGAGCAGTACTTC	CASDLTRRTYEQYF
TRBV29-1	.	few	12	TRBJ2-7	TGCAGCGTTGTACAGACTAGCTACGAGCAGTACTTC	CSVVQTSYEQYF
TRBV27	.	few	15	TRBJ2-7	TGTGCCAGCAGACGGAAGGGAATTAGCTCCTACGAGCAGTACTTC	CASRRKGISSYEQYF
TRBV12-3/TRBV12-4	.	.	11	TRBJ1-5	TGTGCCAGCAGTTGGGGTCACGCCCAGCATTTT	CASSWGHAQHF
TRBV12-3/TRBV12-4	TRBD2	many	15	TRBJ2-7	TGTGCCAGCAGTTTTAGCGGGAGTACCACCTACGAGCAGTACTTC	CASSFSGSTTYEQYF
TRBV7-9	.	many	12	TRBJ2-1	TGTGCCAGCAGCCCGAGTGGGACTGTGGGGTTCTTC	CASSPSGTVGFF
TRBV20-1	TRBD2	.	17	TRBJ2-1	TGCAGTGCTAGGGTTGGGCGAGGAATCTTAGCGGGAGGTGAGCAGTTCTTC	CSARVGRGILAGGEQFF
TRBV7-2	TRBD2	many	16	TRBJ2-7	TGTGCCAGCAGCTTAGGAAGCGGGAGGAGCTCCTACGAGCAGTACTTC	CASSLGSGRSSYEQYF
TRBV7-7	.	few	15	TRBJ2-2	TGTGCTAGCAGCAACAGGGTCGGCGGCACCGGGGAGCTGTTTTTT	CASSNRVGGTGELFF
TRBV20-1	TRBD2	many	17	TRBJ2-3	TGCAGTGCTAAGGATGCAAGGACTAGCGCGAACACAGATACGCAGTATTTT	CSAKDARTSANTDTQYF
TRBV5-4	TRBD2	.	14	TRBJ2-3	TGTGCCAGCAGCGGCGGGGGGCCGACAGATACGCAGTATTTT	CASSGGGPTDTQYF
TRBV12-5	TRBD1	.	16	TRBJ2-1	TGTGCTAGTGGTTCCCCACCCTGGACAGGGATCAATGAGCAGTTCTTC	CASGSPPWTGINEQFF
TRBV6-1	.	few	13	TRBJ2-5	TGTGCCAGCAGTGAACTAGCCGGGGAGACCCAGTACTTC	CASSELAGETQYF
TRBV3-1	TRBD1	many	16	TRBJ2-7	TGTGCCAGCAGGGCAGGTGAAGGACAGGGGAGATACGAGCAGTACTTC	CASRAGEGQGRYEQYF
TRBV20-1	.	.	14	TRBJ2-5	TGCAGTGCTAGAGATAGCGCGGCACAAGAGACCCAGTACTTC	CSARDSAAQETQYF
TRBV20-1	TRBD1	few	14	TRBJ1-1	TGCAGTGCTAGAGACGCACAGGGGGACACTGAAGCTTTCTTT	CSARDAQGDTEAFF
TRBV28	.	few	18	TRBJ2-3	TGTGCCAGCAGTTCCCCCCTTTCGGGCTACGCTAGCACAGATACGCAGTATTTT	CASSSPLSGYASTDTQYF
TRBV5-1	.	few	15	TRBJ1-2	TGCGCCAGCAGCCCGAGCGGGGGGCGCGGCTATGGCTACACCTTC	CASSPSGGRGYGYTF
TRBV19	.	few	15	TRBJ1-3	TGTGCCAGTAGTCCTGGGGACGCAAGTCGAAACACCATATATTTT	CASSPGDASRNTIYF
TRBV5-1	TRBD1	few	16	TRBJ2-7	TGCGCCAGCAGCCTAGGACAGGGGGCGGGTTCCTACGAGCAGTACTTC	CASSLGQGAGSYEQYF
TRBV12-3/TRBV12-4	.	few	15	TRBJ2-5	TGTGCCAGCAGTTTACGAGGGGTGGGACAAGAGACCCAGTACTTC	CASSLRGVGQETQYF
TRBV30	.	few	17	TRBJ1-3	TGTGCCTGGAGTGTGGGGGGGACGGGAAGACTCGGAAACACCATATATTTT	CAWSVGGTGRLGNTIYF
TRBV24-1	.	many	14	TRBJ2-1	TGTGCCACCAGTGAGACTAGCTCCTACAATGAGCAGTTCTTC	CATSETSSYNEQFF
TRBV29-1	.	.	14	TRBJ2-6	TGCAGCGTTGATTTAGGCTCTGGGGCCAACGTCCTGACTTTC	CSVDLGSGANVLTF
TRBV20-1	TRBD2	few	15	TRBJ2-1	TGCAGTGCTAGGCCGGGACTAGCGGGGCAGGGTGAGCAGTTCTTC	CSARPGLAGQGEQFF
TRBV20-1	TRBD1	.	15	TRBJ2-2	TGCAGTGCTAGAACAGGGGGCGGATACACCGGGGAGCTGTTTTTT	CSARTGGGYTGELFF
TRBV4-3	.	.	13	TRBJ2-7	TGCGCCAGCAGCCAAGCGGACTCCTACGAGCAGTACTTC	CASSQADSYEQYF
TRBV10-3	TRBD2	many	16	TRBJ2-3	TGTGCCATCAGGAATGGGAGGGAAGTTAGCACAGATACGCAGTATTTT	CAIRNGREVSTDTQYF
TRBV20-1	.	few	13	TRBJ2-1	TGCAGTGCTAGAGATCAAGGGGGGCAGGGGCAGTTCTTC	CSARDQGGQGQFF
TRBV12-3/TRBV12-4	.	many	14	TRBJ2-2	TGTGCCAGCAGCGAACTATCGATCACCGGGGAGCTGTTTTTT	CASSELSITGELFF
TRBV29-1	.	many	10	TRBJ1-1	TGCAGCGTTGAACGGGGTGAAGCTTTCTTT	CSVERGEAFF
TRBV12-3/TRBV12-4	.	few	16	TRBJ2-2	TGTGCCAGCAGTCGGTACCGGGACAAGAACACCGGGGAGCTGTTTTTT	CASSRYRDKNTGELFF
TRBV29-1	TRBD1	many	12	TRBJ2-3	TGCAGCGTTGATTACAGGGGAGATACGCAGTATTTT	CSVDYRGDTQYF
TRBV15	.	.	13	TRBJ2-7	TGTGCCACCAGCAGAGATCAAACCTACGAGCAGTACTTC	CATSRDQTYEQYF
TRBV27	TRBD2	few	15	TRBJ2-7	TGTGCCAGCAGGACCGGGACTAGCGGGGGGAACGAGCAGTACTTC	CASRTGTSGGNEQYF
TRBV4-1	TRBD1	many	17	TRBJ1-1	TGCGCCAGCAGCCAATATCGAACGGGACAGCGGAACACTGAAGCTTTCTTT	CASSQYRTGQRNTEAFF